This passage covers 9 T cell receptor beta chains from one sample sequenced in a study of blood T cell repertoires in COVID-19. Sequencing used immunoSEQ multiplex PCR; TCRdb keeps in-frame clones, though not all of them. Of around 200,000 clones listed, around 85% are singletons. The material sequenced was PBMCs or T cells enriched from blood (not recorded which). These TCRs come from a woman between 45 and 60 years old in a cohort exposed to, infected with or recovered from COVID-19 (not recorded which).

The chain carries TRBV7-2 and TRBJ1-2; 9 bases line up with TRBD1. Trimming at V came to 4 bases and at J to 9 bases, leaving 9 bases not matched to a gene. The CDR3 consists of 14 residues. Germline lookup yields CDR1 SGHTA and CDR2 FQGNSA. The CDR3 DNA follows: TGTGCCAGCAGCTCCCCCGGGACAGGGAGTAGCTACACCTTC. This sequence encodes CASSSPGTGSSYTF.

The V gene is TRBV5-4, the J gene TRBJ1-1, with TRBD1 matching over 9 bases. The CDR3 spans 14 residues. Per germline, CDR1 SGHNT and CDR2 YYREEE (reference sequence). The V segment lost 4 bases and the J segment 0 bases; nucleotides outside the gene matches: 1. The CDR3 sequence is CASSRTGVNTEAFF. CDR3 sequence (DNA): TGTGCCAGCAGCCGGACAGGGGTGAACACTGAAGCTTTCTTT.

The chain combines TRBV7-6 with TRBJ2-1; 10 positions agree with TRBD1. This CDR3 comprises 17 residues. The V and J ends lost 5 bases and 3 bases, in that order; junction bases with no gene match: 10. Germline assignment: CDR1 SGHVS and CDR2 FNYEAQ. CDR3 coding DNA: TGTGCCAGCAGCGTAGTGGCCGGACAGGGGGTCTACAATGAGCAGTTCTTC. Amino acids: CASSVVAGQGVYNEQFF.

The V call is TRBV30, the J call TRBJ1-1; D is uncertain. The V end was cut by 2 bases, the J end by 7 bases, with 17 bases between. Germline CDR1 is GTSNPN and CDR2 is SVGIG (reference sequence). The CDR3 is 14 residues long. This CDR3 reads CAWSPIRPYGEAFF. CDR3 nucleotides: TGTGCCTGGAGTCCCATTCGCCCCTACGGTGAAGCTTTCTTT.

The chain carries TRBV5-1 and TRBJ2-1; D possibly corresponds to TRBD1 (7 bases). Germline V lookup: CDR1 SGHRS, CDR2 YFSETQ. The CDR3 covers 15 residues. Trimming removed 4 bases at V and 5 bases at J, with 16 bases between. The CDR3 nucleotides read TGCGCCAGCAGCCTTCAGGGGGGCCGCGACAATGAGCAGTTCTTC. It specifies CASSLQGGRDNEQFF.

The chain joins TRBV6-5 to TRBJ1-4; 8 nucleotides agree with TRBD1. The V gene's germline CDR1 is MNHEY and CDR2 SVGAGI. The CDR3 has 14 amino acids. With 9 bases clipped from V and 6 bases from J, the junction kept 9 bases outside the gene matches. This CDR3 is CASARQGRDEKLFF. The CDR3 nucleotides read TGTGCCAGTGCCCGACAGGGGCGGGATGAAAAACTGTTTTTT.

This clone is a singleton in its sample. CDR3 DNA sequence: TGTGCCAGCAGCGAATACAGGGAATTAAGTGGTACGCAGTATTTT. It encodes CASSEYRELSGTQYF. The chain links TRBV9 to TRBJ2-3, with a possible D match to TRBD1 (6 bases). Germline loops: CDR1 SGDLS, CDR2 YYNGEE. V lost 3 bases to trimming and J lost 8 bases, with 19 bases between them. There are 15 residues in the CDR3.

The V and J genes are TRBV18 and TRBJ2-1; unclear D gene. Trimming took 4 bases from V and 4 from J, leaving 8 bases between them. Germline V gene sequence: CDR1 KGHSH, CDR2 LQKENI. The CDR3 consists of 13 residues. The CDR3 bases are TGTGCCAGCTCACAGTCAGAATACAATGAGCAGTTCTTC. Translation gives CASSQSEYNEQFF.

The sample holds a few counts of this clone. The CDR3 loop is CASSQGGVYNSPLHF. Written as DNA, the CDR3 is TGCGCCAGCAGCCAAGGGGGAGTCTATAATTCACCCCTCCACTTT. The chain carries TRBV4-1 and TRBJ1-6; D is unclear. The CDR3 consists of 15 residues. Germline V CDR1 and CDR2: MGHRA, YSYEKL. The V end lost 1 base, the J end lost 3 bases, and 7 bases lay between the germline ends.